This T cell receptor beta chain stems from a study of blood T cells in healthy people across ages. Study-wide results and limits: TCR beta diversity was tightly associated with the proportion of naive T cells.

This clonotype showed up just a few times. The antigen is not known. With a J-beta primer mix and a sample-barcoded 5' primer, a second PCR ran roughly 7 to 11 cycles. MiXCR, run by TCRdb on the 5' RACE reads, gives a single entry per CDR3 protein. The table shows roughly 1,000,000 distinct CDR3 sequences, with roughly 24% occurring only once. There are 12 residues in the CDR3. Trimming took off 6 bases at V and 6 bases at J, with 11 bases between the two ends. Per the germline V gene, CDR1 is MNHEY and CDR2 is SVGAGI. Another study also made use of these data, one on T cells of mothers and their children. That work adds: In the second PCR, M1S primer introduced barcodes and 2-4 random bases. From each mother came over 8 million TCR beta CDR3 reads, and from each child came a few million.

The TCR was taken from a girl aged 2 to 10 in good health. The chain links TRBV6-5 to TRBJ1-1; the D is unclear. The sample taken for sequencing was blood. Here the CDR3 reads CASSYGRAEAFF. The CDR3 nucleotides read TGTGCCAGCAGCTACGGTAGAGCTGAAGCTTTCTTT.